This is a list of T cell receptor beta chains from one sample in a study of OX40 agonist ivuxolimab in advanced cancers. Produced via immunoSEQ multiplex PCR; TCRdb's table is partial and in-frame only. The data hold nearly 65,000 clones, with about nine tenths observed a single time. The starting material was CD4+ or CD8+ T cells sorted from blood, obtained in a trial of the OX40 agonist ivuxolimab. The receptor source for this set is an adult with an advanced solid tumor such as melanoma, head and neck, liver or kidney cancer. Both conserved end residues are part of each CDR3. Each record gives: CDR3 length, D gene, J gene, V gene, clone size, CDR3 DNA, CDR3 protein. A D gene is named only where the DNA matches it firmly. Not every row has a clone size; where given, it reads once, few, many or a size class.

15,TRBD2,TRBJ2-3,TRBV7-8,.,TGTGCCAGCCTCCATGCGGGAGTGGGGTCGGATACGCAGTATTTT,CASLHAGVGSDTQYF
14,.,TRBJ2-3,TRBV6-1,.,TGTGCCAGCAGTGAATTCAGGTCAGGCGATACGCAGTATTTT,CASSEFRSGDTQYF
15,TRBD1,TRBJ1-2,TRBV2,.,TGTGCCAGCAGTGGACTACTAGGGACAGGTTATGGCTACACCTTC,CASSGLLGTGYGYTF
16,TRBD2,TRBJ2-7,TRBV7-6,.,TGTGCCAGCAGCCCTTCCCGGGGACTAGCGGGAGACGAGCAGTACTTC,CASSPSRGLAGDEQYF
15,.,TRBJ2-7,TRBV27,once,TGTGCCAGCAGTCCAGGGCCACTTACCTCCTACGAGCAGTACTTC,CASSPGPLTSYEQYF
17,.,TRBJ2-7,TRBV4-1,once,TGCGCCAGCAGCCTCTCAACCCGGGGCGAGAAACCCTACGAGCAGTACTTC,CASSLSTRGEKPYEQYF
15,TRBD1,TRBJ1-1,TRBV9,.,TGTGCCAGCAGCGTTTCGGGACAGGGCGGCTCTGAAGCTTTCTTT,CASSVSGQGGSEAFF
18,TRBD1,TRBJ2-3,TRBV9,.,TGTGCCAGCAGCCCTACGGATAACAGGGGACGGGGCACAGATACGCAGTATTTT,CASSPTDNRGRGTDTQYF
16,TRBD2,TRBJ2-3,TRBV9,.,TGTGCCAGCAGCCCGGGACTAGCGGAAAACACAGATACGCAGTATTTT,CASSPGLAENTDTQYF
12,TRBD1,TRBJ2-2,TRBV5-1,.,TGCGCCAGCAGCCCACAGGGGGGGGAGCTGTTTTTT,CASSPQGGELFF
19,TRBD1,TRBJ2-6,TRBV6-1,.,TGTGCCAGCAGTGAAGTCGTCGCAGGGGGCCGCTCTGGGGCCAACGTCCTGACTTTC,CASSEVVAGGRSGANVLTF
15,TRBD2,TRBJ2-1,TRBV19,.,TGTGCCAGTAGTATGGCCGGGGGGGCCTACAATGAGCAGTTCTTC,CASSMAGGAYNEQFF
12,.,TRBJ2-2,TRBV4-1,.,TGCGCCAGCAGCCAAGCCGTCGGGGAGCTGTTTTTT,CASSQAVGELFF
14,.,TRBJ2-2,TRBV6-5,.,TGTGCCAGCAGTGTGGACAGCGGGACCGGGGAGCTGTTTTTT,CASSVDSGTGELFF
13,.,TRBJ2-7,TRBV10-3,few,TGTGCCATCAGTGAAGGTTGGGCAGGGGAGCAGTACTTC,CAISEGWAGEQYF
15,.,TRBJ1-5,TRBV5-8,once,TGTGCCAGCAGCTTTTTGGTCTGGGGCAATCAGCCCCAGCATTTT,CASSFLVWGNQPQHF
14,.,TRBJ2-7,TRBV27,.,TGTGCCAGCAGTATTCTTGGGACGACCTACGAGCAGTACTTC,CASSILGTTYEQYF
16,.,TRBJ2-5,TRBV11-2,.,TGTGCCAGCACCTTAGGGGGTCCCGTTCCTCCGGAGACCCAGTACTTC,CASTLGGPVPPETQYF
13,.,TRBJ2-5,TRBV6-5,.,TGTGCCAGCAGTTACGGGCAGAGCGAGACCCAGTACTTC,CASSYGQSETQYF
14,.,TRBJ2-3,TRBV9,.,TGTGCCAGCAGGCGCGGGACAGACACAGATACGCAGTATTTT,CASRRGTDTDTQYF
14,.,TRBJ1-5,TRBV6-5,.,TGTGCCAGCAGTTACTCAGGGAGCGGTCAGCCCCAGCATTTT,CASSYSGSGQPQHF
17,TRBD2,TRBJ2-2,TRBV28,.,TGTGCCAGCAGTTTAGGTGGACGCGGGAGCGGGACCGGGGAGCTGTTTTTT,CASSLGGRGSGTGELFF
15,.,TRBJ2-7,TRBV6-5,.,TGTGCCAGCAGTTATAACGGGCAGGGGTTTGGAGAGCAGTACTTC,CASSYNGQGFGEQYF
15,TRBD2,TRBJ2-1,TRBV7-3,.,TGTGCCAGCAGCAGGACTAGCGGGAGACTTGATGAGCAGTTCTTC,CASSRTSGRLDEQFF
16,.,TRBJ1-1,TRBV9,.,TGTGCCAGCAGCCCCTTGGGAGGCACTCGGAACACTGAAGCTTTCTTT,CASSPLGGTRNTEAFF
15,.,TRBJ1-1,TRBV11-2,.,TGTGCCAGCAGCTTAGAGGAACCAGGGTTGACTGAAGCTTTCTTT,CASSLEEPGLTEAFF
16,TRBD2,TRBJ2-3,TRBV15,.,TGTGCCACCAGCAGACAGCGGGGGGGCAGCACAGATACGCAGTATTTT,CATSRQRGGSTDTQYF
11,.,TRBJ1-5,TRBV19,.,TGTGCCAGTAGTCACGGGCAGCCCCAGCATTTT,CASSHGQPQHF
13,.,TRBJ1-2,TRBV5-4,.,TGTGCCAGCAGCCACGCCACCCCCTATGGCTACACCTTC,CASSHATPYGYTF
16,.,TRBJ2-5,TRBV11-1,once,TGTGCCAGCAGCCGTAACCCCGGGACATTGGTAAAGACCCAGTACTTC,CASSRNPGTLVKTQYF
13,.,TRBJ1-1,TRBV7-9,.,TGTGCCAGCAGCTTGGGTCTCGGGACTGAAGCTTTCTTT,CASSLGLGTEAFF
13,.,TRBJ2-5,TRBV2,once,TGTGCCAGCAGAGTGGGCGATCCCGGGACCCAGTACTTC,CASRVGDPGTQYF
14,.,TRBJ1-1,TRBV28,.,TGTGCCAGCATCCCAGTGGTGGGGGTTACTGAAGCTTTCTTT,CASIPVVGVTEAFF
15,TRBD2,TRBJ2-7,TRBV4-3,.,TGCGCCAGCAGCCGCGGACTAGCGGGAGGATCCGAGCAGTACTTC,CASSRGLAGGSEQYF
14,.,TRBJ1-2,TRBV7-8,.,TGTGCCAGCAGTATAGGGGGGTCTTCTTATGGCTACACCTTC,CASSIGGSSYGYTF
17,.,TRBJ1-5,TRBV4-2,.,TGTGCCAGCAGCCAAGAGCACAGCCGTGATAGCAATCAGCCCCAGCATTTT,CASSQEHSRDSNQPQHF
18,TRBD2,TRBJ2-3,TRBV27,.,TGTGCCAGCAGTTTGACTAGCGGGAGGGCCAGGGGAACAGATACGCAGTATTTT,CASSLTSGRARGTDTQYF
14,TRBD1,TRBJ1-1,TRBV27,.,TGTGCCAGCAGAAGGGGACAGGGGAACACTGAAGCTTTCTTT,CASRRGQGNTEAFF
16,.,TRBJ2-2,TRBV28,.,TGTGCCAGCAGTTTCCGTCTAGTTGCCAACACCGGGGAGCTGTTTTTT,CASSFRLVANTGELFF
18,.,TRBJ1-4,TRBV7-8,once,TGTGCCAGCAGCTTAGAAGCTTTCGGGGGCGAGGCTAATGAAAAACTGTTTTTT,CASSLEAFGGEANEKLFF
16,TRBD1,TRBJ2-5,TRBV28,.,TGTGCCAGCAGCTGTAAGACAGGGGCAGACCAAGAGACCCAGTACTTC,CASSCKTGADQETQYF
16,.,TRBJ2-1,TRBV21-1,.,TGTGCCAGCAGCAACTGGGGGCCAGGGGGTAGAAATGAGCAGTTCTTC,CASSNWGPGGRNEQFF
16,TRBD1,TRBJ2-1,TRBV19,.,TGTGCCAGTAGTCCAGGGACAGGGGGCCTCGGGAATGAGCAGTTCTTC,CASSPGTGGLGNEQFF
15,TRBD1,TRBJ2-7,TRBV7-6,.,TGTGCCAGCAGCTTAGAGGGACAGGGATTCTACGAGCAGTACTTC,CASSLEGQGFYEQYF
18,.,TRBJ2-3,TRBV4-3,.,TGCGCCAGCAGCCAAGCTCTAGCGTTCGACCCTAGCACAGATACGCAGTATTTT,CASSQALAFDPSTDTQYF
14,.,TRBJ1-2,TRBV2,.,TGTGCCAGCAGTGATGAGGGGCGGTTCTATGGCTACACCTTC,CASSDEGRFYGYTF